What follows describes a single T cell receptor (beta chain). The entry originates in a study of blood T cell repertoires in COVID-19. On the study more broadly: Italy, Spain and the United States were the sources of the convalescent and acute COVID-19 samples. T cells, B-cell-depleted T cells, or PBMCs provided the cDNA or gDNA that served as material.

The assay was immunoSEQ multiplex PCR, and TCRdb's table has in-frame clones only and misses some. The sample includes over 150,000 clones, around 84% seen only once; the top ten take approximately 7.3%. The germline CDR1 and CDR2 sequences are SGHDN and FVKESK. This CDR3 has 15 residues. V lost 0 bases, J lost 5 bases, and 13 bases lay in between. The participants were between about 18 and 90 years old and came from roughly 24 US areas. Symptom resolution, clearance, or two negative PCRs marked donors in Cohort 3 as recovered. The TCR comes from a man in his fifties who had recovered from COVID-19. The sample consisted of PBMCs or T cells enriched from blood (not recorded which). V is TRBV14 and J is TRBJ1-1, with D unclear. CDR3 in amino acids: CASSQDEFGRTEAFF. CDR3 nucleotide sequence: TGTGCCAGCAGCCAAGATGAATTCGGGAGAACTGAAGCTTTCTTT.